Shown below are 26 T cell receptor beta chains from a single sample sequenced in a study of shared clonotypes between healthy human individuals. Assay used: immunoSEQ multiplex PCR; TCRdb lists only in-frame clones, some missing. The sample shows about 2.3 million clones, under 95% of them seen only once. The sequenced sample consisted of naive CD4+ T cells from PBMCs. The subset denotes: CD45RA+ positively selected. The receptors derive from a man between 18 and 35 years old in good health. Some clones in this sample may be carry-over from other donors' samples.

V is TRBV6-5 and J is TRBJ2-1; 9 bases align to TRBD1. Losses at the gene ends were 5 bases for V and 5 bases for J; bases not matched to a gene: 4. The germline V gene has CDR1 MNHEY and CDR2 SVGAGI. The CDR3 contains 14 residues. As DNA, the CDR3 is TGTGCCAGCAGTACCCGGACAGGGGACAATGAGCAGTTCTTC. The encoded protein is CASSTRTGDNEQFF.

This clone was counted a few times. The chain employs TRBV6-5 and TRBJ1-1; D ambiguous. V was cut by 0 bases and J by 5 bases, with 10 bases left in between. The V gene's germline CDR1 is MNHEY and CDR2 SVGAGI. The CDR3 contains 14 residues. In DNA form, the CDR3 reads TGTGCCAGCAGTTACTCGAGTAGAGAGACTGAAGCTTTCTTT. Amino acid sequence: CASSYSSRETEAFF.

Of note for this clone: Different DNA sequences within this sample yield the same CDR3. J is TRBJ2-1 and V is TRBV9; D gene ambiguous. Per the germline V gene, CDR1 is SGDLS and CDR2 is YYNGEE. CDR3 size: 12 residues. V was trimmed by 0 bases and J by 4 bases, leaving 2 bases between them. The CDR3 region is CASSVAYNEQFF. The CDR3 DNA sequence: TGTGCCAGCAGCGTAGCATACAATGAGCAGTTCTTC.

V is TRBV28 and J is TRBJ2-1; unclear D gene. This CDR3 contains 12 residues. The ends were cut back, 5 bases at V and 9 bases at J, with 11 bases in the middle. The germline gives CDR1 MDHEN, CDR2 SYDVKM. The CDR3 sequence: CASSPNSSEQFF. DNA of the CDR3: TGTGCCAGCAGTCCGAATAGTAGTGAGCAGTTCTTC. The full variable domain, in which reference TRBV28 and TRBJ2-1 provide the parts outside the CDR3, is DVKVTQSSRYLVKRTGEKVFLECVQDMDHENMFWYRQDPGLGLRLIYFSYDVKMKEKGDIPEGYSVSREKKERFSLILESASTNQTSMYLCASSPNSSEQFFGPGTRLTVL.

V gene TRBV2 combines with J gene TRBJ1-5; D is perhaps TRBD1 (6 bases). There are 16 residues in the CDR3. Trimming stripped 6 bases from V and 7 bases from J, with 22 bases between. Germline CDR1 SNHLY, CDR2 FYNNEI. The CDR3 bases are TGTGCCAGCAGCCAGGGGATAGATCCCACAGTACAGCCCCAGCATTTT. It codes for CASSQGIDPTVQPQHF. The full variable domain, with the rest looked up from reference TRBV2 and TRBJ1-5, is EPEVTQTPSHQVTQMGQEVILRCVPISNHLYFYWYRQILGQKVEFLVSFYNNEISEKSEIFDDQFSVERPDGSNFTLKIRSTKLEDSAMYFCASSQGIDPTVQPQHFGDGTRLSIL.

The genes are TRBV2 and TRBJ1-5; possibly TRBD1 for D (5 bases). The germline V gene encodes CDR1 SNHLY and CDR2 FYNNEI. The V gene lost 8 bases and the J gene lost 7 bases, with 18 bases spanning the gap. The CDR3 loop spans 14 amino acids. The CDR3 sequence: CASVGGNSLQPQHF. The CDR3 DNA follows: TGTGCCAGCGTGGGGGGGAACAGTCTGCAGCCCCAGCATTTT. Full variable domain (remainder filled in from reference TRBV2 and TRBJ1-5): EPEVTQTPSHQVTQMGQEVILRCVPISNHLYFYWYRQILGQKVEFLVSFYNNEISEKSEIFDDQFSVERPDGSNFTLKIRSTKLEDSAMYFCASVGGNSLQPQHFGDGTRLSIL.

The chain uses TRBV5-1 and TRBJ2-1; D unresolved. Trimming took 1 base from V and 15 from J, leaving 11 bases between them. The CDR3 spans 11 residues. Germline V gene data show CDR1 as SGHRS and CDR2 as YFSETQ. CDR3 sequence (DNA): TGCGCCAGCAGCTTGAACGCGGATTGGTTCTTC. It specifies CASSLNADWFF.

To note about this clone: Other nucleotide sequences in the sample specify the same CDR3. The chain uses TRBV27 and TRBJ2-5; TRBD1 or TRBD2 may be the D gene (6 bases each). The V gene's germline CDR1 is MNHEY and CDR2 SMNVEV (reference sequence). V lost 3 bases and J 5 bases, leaving 10 bases between the germline ends. The CDR3 has 13 residues. The DNA for the CDR3 is TGTGCCAGCAGTTTGCGGAGGGGGGAGACCCAGTACTTC. Protein: CASSLRRGETQYF.

The chain carries TRBV6-1 and TRBJ2-5; D is unresolved. V lost 1 base, J lost 4 bases, and 16 bases lay in between. This CDR3 has 16 residues. Germline-derived CDR1 and CDR2 are MNHNS and SASEGT. CDR3 in DNA: TGTGCCAGCAGTGAAGATCAGCCCCGATTGCCAGAGACCCAGTACTTC. It codes for CASSEDQPRLPETQYF.

This rearrangement joins TRBV6-6 to TRBJ1-2; D perhaps matches TRBD1 (5 bases). Germline V lookup: CDR1 MNHNY, CDR2 SVGAGI (reference sequence). Trimming removed 2 bases at V and 0 bases at J, with 10 bases between. The CDR3 is made up of 15 amino acids. This CDR3 reads CASSYGGTSNYGYTF. The CDR3 coding sequence is TGTGCCAGCAGTTACGGGGGGACTTCTAACTATGGCTACACCTTC.

The chain is built from TRBV5-4 and TRBJ2-1; D remains ambiguous. V was trimmed by 0 bases and J by 5 bases, leaving 9 bases between them. Germline V CDR1 and CDR2: SGHNT, YYREEE (reference sequence). This CDR3 has 14 amino acids. CDR3 in amino acids: CASSLEGHNNEQFF. The DNA for the CDR3 is TGTGCCAGCAGCTTGGAGGGCCACAACAATGAGCAGTTCTTC.

The chain joins TRBV14 to TRBJ1-1, with no clear D. The CDR3 is 15 amino acids. CDR1 is SGHDN, CDR2 FVKESK, per germline. Between the trimmed V and J ends, which lost 0 bases and 10 bases, there was a span of 18 bases. CDR3 nucleotide sequence: TGTGCCAGCAGCCAAGATGATGTCAGGTCTCGTCTAGCTTTCTTT. Amino acids: CASSQDDVRSRLAFF. Full variable domain (outside the CDR3, taken from reference TRBV14 and TRBJ1-1): EAGVTQFPSHSVIEKGQTVTLRCDPISGHDNLYWYRRVMGKEIKFLLHFVKESKQDESGMPNNRFLAERTGGTYSTLKVQPAELEDSGVYFCASSQDDVRSRLAFFGQGTRLTVV.

CDR3 loop: CASIPKSSNLRTDTQYF. CDR3 in DNA: TGTGCCAGCATTCCAAAGTCCAGCAACCTCCGCACAGATACGCAGTATTTT. This chain links TRBV7-9 with TRBJ2-3, with unresolved D. Trimming removed 7 bases from V and 1 base from J, with 21 bases in between. Per germline, CDR1 SEHNR and CDR2 FQNEAQ (reference sequence). This CDR3 is 17 amino acids long.

The genes are TRBV27 and TRBJ1-2; 10 bases align to TRBD1. Trimming cost V 4 bases and J 4 bases; bases outside gene matches: 9. The CDR3 has 16 amino acids. CDR1 and CDR2 from the germline V gene are MNHEY and SMNVEV (reference sequence). In nucleotides, the CDR3 is TGTGCCAGCAGTTCTCACCTGGGACAGGGGCCCTATGGCTACACCTTC. Its translation: CASSSHLGQGPYGYTF.

The chain carries TRBV7-3 and TRBJ2-5, with D unclear. V lost 0 bases, J lost 5 bases, and 10 bases lay in between. Looked up from germline, CDR1 is SGHTA and CDR2 is FQGTGA. This CDR3 contains 14 residues. CDR3 DNA: TGTGCCAGCAGCTTAACAGGATCTGGGGAGACCCAGTACTTC. Translated: CASSLTGSGETQYF. The full variable domain, in which reference TRBV7-3 and TRBJ2-5 provide the parts outside the CDR3, is GAGVSQTPSNKVTEKGKYVELRCDPISGHTALYWYRQSLGQGPEFLIYFQGTGAADDSGLPNDRFFAVRPEGSVSTLKIQRTERGDSAVYLCASSLTGSGETQYFGPGTRLLVL.

This chain uses TRBV5-8 with TRBJ1-4; 10 nucleotides match TRBD1. The V segment lost 4 bases and the J segment 8 bases; nucleotides outside the gene matches: 11. The length of the CDR3 is 16 residues. Germline CDR1 reads SGHTS; CDR2 reads YDEGEE. CDR3 amino acids: CASSPGDRGLLEKLFF. The CDR3 region has the DNA TGTGCCAGCAGCCCAGGGGACAGGGGCCTCTTGGAAAAACTGTTTTTT.

The genes are TRBV7-2 and TRBJ2-3, with 14 bases identical to TRBD2. This CDR3 has 16 residues. Germline loops: CDR1 SGHTA, CDR2 FQGNSA. Trimming at V came to 5 bases and at J to 2 bases, leaving 3 bases not matched to a gene. The DNA of the CDR3 is TGTGCCAGCAGCCGGACTAGCGGGAGGTACACAGATACGCAGTATTTT. It specifies CASSRTSGRYTDTQYF.

The chain carries TRBV6-5 and TRBJ2-2, with 9 bases fitting TRBD1. This CDR3 contains 15 residues. In germline, CDR1 is MNHEY, CDR2 SVGAGI. V was pared by 0 bases and J by 6 bases, with 2 bases of the junction left unmatched. The CDR3 sequence is CASSYSGTGSGELFF. The CDR3 bases are TGTGCCAGCAGTTACTCCGGGACAGGGTCCGGGGAGCTGTTTTTT.

The J gene is TRBJ2-3, the V gene TRBV7-3, with D tentatively TRBD2 (6 bases). The CDR3 is 15 amino acids. The germline gives CDR1 SGHTA, CDR2 FQGTGA. Trimming cost V 1 base and J 2 bases, with 10 bases left between them. DNA for the CDR3: TGTGCCAGCAGCTTAAAGCGGGCTTACACAGATACGCAGTATTTT. This codes for CASSLKRAYTDTQYF.

The chain recombines TRBV28 with TRBJ2-4, with 7 bases identical to TRBD2. V was pared by 7 bases and J by 5 bases, with 11 bases of the junction left unmatched. This CDR3 spans 15 amino acids. Germline CDR1 and CDR2: MDHEN and SYDVKM. The CDR3 sequence: CASTPLGLAENIQYF. CDR3 DNA: TGTGCCAGCACCCCCTTGGGGCTAGCGGAAAACATTCAGTACTTC.

A single count supports this clone. The chain carries TRBV7-2 and TRBJ2-3, with D possibly matching TRBD2 (6 bases). The germline CDR1 and CDR2 sequences are SGHTA and FQGNSA. The CDR3 has 15 amino acids. Trimming removed 4 bases from V and 6 bases from J, with 17 bases in between. CDR3 loop: CASSSGLPGFDTQYF. The CDR3 DNA reads as TGTGCCAGCAGCTCGGGACTCCCAGGTTTCGATACGCAGTATTTT.

The V call is TRBV2, the J call TRBJ2-1, with D maybe TRBD1 (6 bases). Germline CDR1 reads SNHLY; CDR2 reads FYNNEI. The ends were cut back, 5 bases at V and 4 bases at J, with 12 bases in the middle. The CDR3 length is 14 residues. CDR3 DNA: TGTGCCAGCAGTCTAGACAGGAGATACAATGAGCAGTTCTTC. Its protein is CASSLDRRYNEQFF.

The chain links TRBV4-2 to TRBJ2-7; 7 bases match TRBD2. The CDR3 has 17 amino acids. The trim removed 4 bases at V and 3 bases at J, leaving 15 bases unmatched. CDR1 and CDR2 from the germline V gene are LGHNA and YNFKEQ. The CDR3 region has the DNA TGTGCCAGCAGCCCTGGCGAGACTAGCCGAAACATCTACGAGCAGTACTTC. It codes for CASSPGETSRNIYEQYF.

This clone came up once. The genes are TRBV5-1 and TRBJ2-7, with D possibly matching TRBD2 (6 bases). CDR1 is SGHRS, CDR2 YFSETQ, per germline. The CDR3 has 15 residues. The germline V and J ends were trimmed by 0 bases and 3 bases, with 13 bases remaining between them. The DNA of the CDR3 is TGCGCCAGCAGCTTGGTTGGGGGGACCGGCTACGAGCAGTACTTC. Amino acids: CASSLVGGTGYEQYF.

The genes are TRBV7-9 and TRBJ2-1; 11 bases are shared with TRBD2. This CDR3 is 19 amino acids long. V shed 5 bases and J 7 bases; nucleotides not matched to a gene: 19. Per the germline V gene, CDR1 is SEHNR and CDR2 is FQNEAQ (reference sequence). The DNA of the CDR3 is TGTGCCAGCAGCGCAGTCGGGACTAGCGGTGGTTTCGGGTTGAATGAGCAGTTCTTC. Amino acid sequence: CASSAVGTSGGFGLNEQFF.

Concerning this clone: This specimen includes other DNA sequences encoding the same CDR3. The chain joins TRBV10-3 to TRBJ2-1; D remains unclear. The germline V gene encodes CDR1 ENHRY and CDR2 SYGVKD. This CDR3 spans 12 amino acids. V was shortened by 3 bases and J by 3 bases, with 3 bases between the two germline ends. The CDR3 sequence: CAISDGYNEQFF. CDR3 in DNA: TGTGCCATCAGTGACGGCTACAATGAGCAGTTCTTC.